Following are 28 T cell receptor beta chains from one sample sequenced in a study of T cell repertoires in cytomegalovirus infection. MiXCR, run by TCRdb on the reads, gives a single entry per CDR3 protein. The sample records approximately 490,000 distinct CDR3 sequences, about 11% being singletons. Material for sequencing was PBMCs. The receptors originated from a human donor in good health (CMV status not recorded). Some clones in this sample may be carry-over from other donors' samples.

This clonotype showed up many times. This chain uses TRBV5-5 with TRBJ2-7; 7 bases fit TRBD1. Germline V gene lookup returns CDR1 SGHKS and CDR2 YYEKEE (reference sequence). The CDR3 is made up of 12 amino acids. V lost 4 bases and J lost 5; bases outside the gene matches: 3. CDR3 residues: CASSTTGDEQYF. For the CDR3, the DNA is TGTGCCAGCAGCACCACAGGGGACGAGCAGTACTTC.

This clonotype was counted at least ten times. This chain links TRBV29-1 with TRBJ1-1, with a weak D call TRBD1 (5 bases). The CDR3 spans 12 residues. V dropped 6 bases and J dropped 0 bases, with 8 bases sitting between them. Germline-derived CDR1 and CDR2 are SQVTM and ANQGSEA. CDR3 residues: CSVGRMNTEAFF. The CDR3 coding sequence is TGCAGCGTGGGACGGATGAACACTGAAGCTTTCTTT.

The rearrangement uses TRBV20-1 and TRBJ2-7; no definite D call. This CDR3 spans 14 amino acids. Deletions cut 1 base from V and 0 bases from J, with 10 bases between. The V gene's germline CDR1 is DFQATT and CDR2 SNEGSKA (reference sequence). The CDR3 DNA sequence: TGCAGTGCTAGAGGCCTTACTACCTCCTACGAGCAGTACTTC. It specifies CSARGLTTSYEQYF.

This clonotype appeared a few times. The V gene is TRBV7-2, the J gene TRBJ2-3; D is unresolved. CDR1 and CDR2 from the germline V gene are SGHTA and FQGNSA. The CDR3 runs to 16 residues. Trimming pared 1 base from V and 0 bases from J, leaving 11 bases between. This CDR3 reads CASSLVAATSTDTQYF. CDR3 nucleotide sequence: TGTGCCAGCAGCTTAGTCGCGGCTACTAGCACAGATACGCAGTATTTT.

This clonotype was counted only a few times. This chain links TRBV30 with TRBJ2-7; tentatively, D is TRBD2 (6 bases). Between the trimmed V and J ends, which lost 8 bases and 5 bases, there was a span of 16 bases. This CDR3 spans 12 amino acids. In germline, CDR1 is GTSNPN, CDR2 SVGIG (reference sequence). In DNA, the CDR3 is TGTGCCGGGGGGAGGCTCAGGGACGAGCAGTACTTC. Its translation: CAGGRLRDEQYF.

In its sample, this clonotype was seen many times. The V call is TRBV7-2, the J call TRBJ1-6; no definite D call. Trimming took off 5 bases at V and 0 bases at J, with 14 bases between the two ends. Germline values: CDR1 SGHTA, CDR2 FQGNSA. This CDR3 spans 17 amino acids. DNA of the CDR3: TGTGCCAGCAGCCCCTGGCGGGTCAGCTCCTATAATTCACCCCTCCACTTT. Translating gives CASSPWRVSSYNSPLHF.

This clonotype was seen ten or more times. This chain connects TRBV5-4 to TRBJ1-2; 9 bases agree with TRBD1. The germline V gene encodes CDR1 SGHNT and CDR2 YYREEE (reference sequence). Germline trimming cut 3 bases from V and 4 bases from J; bases unmatched to any gene: 7. CDR3 size: 15 residues. In nucleotides, the CDR3 is TGTGCCAGCAGCTCCGGACAGGGGTCCCCCTATGGCTACACCTTC. This encodes CASSSGQGSPYGYTF.

The rearrangement links TRBV27 to TRBJ1-1; 11 bases match TRBD1. The CDR3 contains 15 residues. V trimming: 4 bases; J trimming: 4 bases; junction bases outside the gene matches: 5. Germline CDR1 is MNHEY and CDR2 is SMNVEV (reference sequence). Here the CDR3 DNA reads TGTGCCAGCAGTTCAGGACAGGGGGCGGCCACTGAAGCTTTCTTT. Amino acid sequence: CASSSGQGAATEAFF.

This clonotype has a count of ten or more. DNA of the CDR3: TGCAGTGCCCAGACAGGGGAGGGGAACACTGAAGCTTTCTTT. The encoded protein is CSAQTGEGNTEAFF. The rearrangement uses TRBV20-1 and TRBJ1-1; TRBD1 agrees at 8 bases. CDR1 and CDR2 from the germline V gene are DFQATT and SNEGSKA (reference sequence). CDR3 size: 14 residues. The J segment lost 1 base and the V segment lost 6 bases, leaving 7 bases of the junction unmatched.

This clonotype was detected many times. The chain uses TRBV7-9 and TRBJ2-3; 9 nucleotides line up with TRBD1. Germline V gene sequence: CDR1 SEHNR, CDR2 FQNEAQ (reference sequence). With 5 bases clipped from V and 1 base from J, the junction kept 7 bases outside the gene matches. The CDR3 has 16 residues. The CDR3 here is CASSGAGDRGTDTQYF. For the CDR3, the DNA is TGTGCCAGCAGCGGGGCCGGGGACAGGGGCACAGATACGCAGTATTTT. The variable domain in full, with the rest retrieved from reference TRBV7-9 and TRBJ2-3, is DTGVSQNPRHKITKRGQNVTFRCDPISEHNRLYWYRQTLGQGPEFLTYFQNEAQLEKSRLLSDRFSAERPKGSFSTLEIQRTEQGDSAMYLCASSGAGDRGTDTQYFGPGTRLTVL.

V and J are TRBV15 and TRBJ2-3, with 10 bases aligning to TRBD2. The CDR3 sequence is 16 residues long. Trimming cost V 1 base and J 3 bases; bases outside gene matches: 4. In germline, CDR1 is LNHNV, CDR2 YYDKDF (reference sequence). CDR3 DNA sequence: TGTGCCACCAGCAGAGGACCTAGCGGGGGTACAGATACGCAGTATTTT. This gives the protein CATSRGPSGGTDTQYF.

This clonotype was recorded many times. The chain links TRBV5-1 to TRBJ1-4; 8 positions agree with TRBD1. Trimming at V came to 0 bases and at J to 7 bases, leaving 5 bases not matched to a gene. The CDR3 is 15 residues long. CDR1 and CDR2 (germline): SGHRS, YFSETQ. The CDR3 loop is CASSLARGRGEKLFF. The CDR3 nucleotides read TGCGCCAGCAGCTTGGCCAGGGGGCGAGGTGAAAAACTGTTTTTT.

Ten or more counts support this clonotype. The chain carries TRBV27 and TRBJ1-2; 8 positions agree with TRBD1. Germline CDR1 is MNHEY and CDR2 is SMNVEV (reference sequence). J gave up 4 bases and V 6 bases, and 10 bases lay outside the gene matches. This CDR3 has 15 amino acids. The CDR3 nucleotides are TGTGCCAGCAGGCCAGGGGGCGACCTCTTCTATGGCTACACCTTC. The encoded protein is CASRPGGDLFYGYTF.

This clonotype occurred many times. The chain recombines TRBV15 with TRBJ1-5; 10 positions agree with TRBD1. In germline, CDR1 is LNHNV, CDR2 YYDKDF (reference sequence). This CDR3 contains 14 residues. V was clipped by 5 bases and J by 9 bases; unmatched bases: 7. CDR3 loop: CATSLGTGAGPQHF. For the CDR3, the DNA is TGTGCCACCAGCCTCGGGACAGGGGCAGGGCCCCAGCATTTT.

This clonotype was recorded many times. This chain uses TRBV7-9 with TRBJ2-3; the match to TRBD1 covers 9 bases. Germline V lookup: CDR1 SEHNR, CDR2 FQNEAQ (reference sequence). V was pared by 6 bases and J by 6 bases, with 10 bases of the junction left unmatched. The CDR3 runs 15 residues. The CDR3 sequence: CASRKTGGYRDTQYF. CDR3 nucleotides: TGTGCCAGCAGAAAGACAGGGGGGTATCGGGATACGCAGTATTTT. The whole variable domain, filled in from reference TRBV7-9 and TRBJ2-3, reads DTGVSQNPRHKITKRGQNVTFRCDPISEHNRLYWYRQTLGQGPEFLTYFQNEAQLEKSRLLSDRFSAERPKGSFSTLEIQRTEQGDSAMYLCASRKTGGYRDTQYFGPGTRLTVL.

The V and J genes are TRBV3-1 and TRBJ2-7; D gene ambiguous. Trimming removed 5 bases from V and 5 bases from J, with 10 bases in between. This CDR3 has 12 residues. The V gene's germline CDR1 is LGHDT and CDR2 YNNKEL (reference sequence). The CDR3 DNA reads as TGTGCCAGCAGCGCCCGGCCGAACGAGCAGTACTTC. Its translation: CASSARPNEQYF.

A few counts support this clonotype. V gene TRBV28 combines with J gene TRBJ2-5, with D possibly matching TRBD2 (5 bases). Deletions cut 3 bases from V and 5 bases from J, with 19 bases between. CDR1 and CDR2 from the germline V gene are MDHEN and SYDVKM. The CDR3 runs to 16 residues. The CDR3 region has the DNA TGTGCCAGCAGTTTTGCAGTGGGAGAGGTTGATGAGACCCAGTACTTC. Translating it yields CASSFAVGEVDETQYF.

This clonotype has a count of ten or more. V gene TRBV10-3 combines with J gene TRBJ2-1, with 8 positions matching TRBD2. The germline V gene encodes CDR1 ENHRY and CDR2 SYGVKD. The ends lost 6 bases at V and 0 bases at J; junction bases unmatched: 10. This CDR3 is 17 amino acids long. CDR3 in amino acids: CAISVTSGTVSYNEQFF. CDR3 in DNA: TGTGCCATCAGCGTCACTAGCGGTACGGTCTCCTACAATGAGCAGTTCTTC.

This clonotype was seen a few times. The chain combines TRBV27 with TRBJ2-7; D might be TRBD1 (6 bases). V was trimmed by 2 bases and J by 6 bases, leaving 11 bases between them. From germline, CDR1 is MNHEY and CDR2 SMNVEV (reference sequence). The CDR3 runs 13 residues. The CDR3 protein is CASSLDRLREQYF. Here the CDR3 DNA reads TGTGCCAGCAGTTTAGACAGGTTGCGCGAGCAGTACTTC.

In its sample, this clonotype was seen many times. This sequence joins TRBV18 and TRBJ2-7; no firm D call. Germline lookup yields CDR1 KGHSH and CDR2 LQKENI. CDR3 length: 15 amino acids. V was clipped by 5 bases and J by 2 bases, with 16 bases between them. CDR3 in amino acids: CASSDLATGPYEQYF. CDR3 nucleotide sequence: TGTGCCAGCTCAGACCTCGCGACTGGACCCTACGAGCAGTACTTC. Complete variable domain (other parts from reference TRBV18 and TRBJ2-7): NAGVMQNPRHLVRRRGQEARLRCSPMKGHSHVYWYRQLPEEGLKFMVYLQKENIIDESGMPKERFSAEFPKEGPSILRIQQVVRGDSAAYFCASSDLATGPYEQYFGPGTRLTVT.

This clonotype occurred many times. This chain joins TRBV7-2 and TRBJ1-1, with 10 bases identical to TRBD1. Per the germline V gene, CDR1 is SGHTA and CDR2 is FQGNSA. The CDR3 runs to 16 residues. V trimming: 5 bases; J trimming: 3 bases; junction bases outside the gene matches: 9. The CDR3, as DNA: TGTGCCAGCAGCACCTTGGACAGGGGGTATGACACTGAAGCTTTCTTT. Protein product: CASSTLDRGYDTEAFF.

This clonotype was recorded many times. V is TRBV23-1 and J is TRBJ1-1; 9 bases map to TRBD1. TRBV23-1 is designated an ORF whose function remains uncertain. CDR3 length equals 14 residues. V was pared by 8 bases and J by 5 bases, with 9 bases of the junction left unmatched. This chain's CDR3 is CASRNGTGKTEAFF. In DNA form, the CDR3 reads TGCGCCAGCCGAAACGGGACAGGGAAGACTGAAGCTTTCTTT.

Note on this clonotype: A much larger clone differs from this one at a single base, so this may be a read error. This rearrangement joins TRBV7-9 to TRBJ1-6; the D is unclear. The germline gives CDR1 SEHNR, CDR2 FQNEAQ (reference sequence). CDR3 length equals 14 residues. CDR3 sequence: CVSSLEQQNSPLHF. The CDR3 DNA reads as TGTGTCAGCAGCTTGGAACAGCAGAATTCACCCCTCCACTTT.

This clonotype was picked up a small number of times. This chain links TRBV28 with TRBJ1-1; D unclear. This CDR3 has 15 amino acids. Germline CDR1 and CDR2: MDHEN and SYDVKM. V lost 6 bases to trimming and J lost 4 bases, with 18 bases between them. The chain's CDR3 is CASRYQRSQTTEAFF. In DNA, the CDR3 is TGTGCCAGCAGGTATCAACGAAGCCAAACCACTGAAGCTTTCTTT.

Note on this clonotype: A junction boundary mismatches the germline segment, possibly from a read error. The chain uses TRBV25-1 and TRBJ2-7, with TRBD1 identical over 11 bases. Germline CDR1 and CDR2: MGHDK and SYGVNS. This CDR3 has 17 amino acids. The CDR3 sequence is CASSGTGTGGLSSEQYF. For the CDR3, the DNA is TGTGCCAGCAGTGGGACCGGGACAGGGGGACTCTCCTCCGAGCAGTACTTC.

This clonotype has a handful of counts. The chain joins TRBV18 to TRBJ2-4; 8 nucleotides line up with TRBD2. The CDR3 spans 16 residues. Per germline, CDR1 KGHSH and CDR2 LQKENI. Trimming cost V 2 bases and J 6 bases; bases outside gene matches: 9. CDR3 sequence: CASSPTPPGGRNIQYF. The CDR3 DNA reads as TGTGCCAGCTCACCAACCCCTCCGGGGGGGCGAAACATTCAGTACTTC.

At least ten counts were recorded for this clonotype. The genes are TRBV11-2 and TRBJ2-2, with D possibly being TRBD2 (6 bases). CDR1 and CDR2 from the germline V gene are SGHAT and FQNNGV. The CDR3 is made up of 17 amino acids. V lost 6 bases and J 4 bases, leaving 21 bases between the germline ends. CDR3 sequence: CASRLIWGEPITGELFF. The CDR3 DNA is TGTGCCAGCAGGCTAATCTGGGGGGAGCCCATCACCGGGGAGCTGTTTTTT.

This clonotype was detected ten times or more. CDR3 loop: CASSLRDREDDEQFF. The DNA of the CDR3 is TGTGCCAGCAGCCTCCGGGACAGGGAAGACGATGAGCAGTTCTTC. The gene calls are TRBV7-3 and TRBJ2-1, with 9 bases aligning to TRBD1. There are 15 residues in the CDR3. Germline lookup yields CDR1 SGHTA and CDR2 FQGTGA. V gave up 5 bases and J gave up 8 bases; unmatched junction bases: 10.